Described below is a single TCR beta chain sequence and its context. Its antigen remains undetermined. No clone much larger than this one lies a single base away; base qualities are absent. These data are taken from a study of blood T cell repertoires in COVID-19 (dated by TCRdb to 2019 to 2021). Background on the whole study: Samples from collaborators originated in the United States, Italy and Spain and spanned both the acute and convalescent phases of COVID-19. The material from the prospective study consisted of cDNA or gDNA derived from T cells, B-cell-depleted T cells, or PBMCs. A freely available public database, intended as a resource for researchers studying the immune response to SARS-CoV-2, is where the repertoires were released. The sample metadata nearly always contained a de-identified subject ID, COVID-19 status, age in years and sex. The dataset comprised deeply sampled blood TCRbeta repertoires from subjects exposed to, actively infected with, or recovered from COVID-19. Samples were obtained from the ongoing ImmuneRACE study (first 160 participants) and from over 1,000 subjects provided by 6 global collaborators. Where HLA class I and class II types were available, the types were taken from metadata supplied by the sample provider, not from assay-based typing. Broader findings and caveats from the paper: How much clinical and demographic metadata was included differed by source and by participant, and the metadata was provided uncurated.

The immunoSEQ Assay, a bias-controlled multiplex PCR, was used to amplify TCRbeta CDR3 regions from genomic DNA. The original pipeline was this. The number of nucleated cells in each sample was estimated from the amplification of reference gene primers within the assay. To quantify the absolute abundance of each unique TCRbeta CDR3 rearrangement, sequence reads were collapsed and filtered. Productive Simpson clonality was computed per sample as the square root of Simpson's diversity index over productive rearrangements. The immuneACCESS repertoire file appears here via TCRdb, limited to in-frame rearrangements. These files lack a portion of the clones; in checked studies, under half of the deficit traces to unresolved V genes, and the cause of the others is not known. That table gives V, J and clone size, and the DNA gave D and trimming. In this sample the table shows roughly 75,000 clones, about 86% of which occur a single time. The top ten clonotypes cover approximately 6.3% of the sample.

At one collaborating source in Seattle, patients were enrolled during active infection and were followed longitudinally through the course of disease. Whole blood was collected in K2EDTA tubes by collaborating institutions according to the institutions' own protocols. For TCRbeta analysis, collaborator samples were shipped as frozen whole blood, as isolated PBMCs, or as DNA extracted from either sample type. The germline V gene encodes CDR1 MNHEY and CDR2 SVGAGI. V is cut back by 5 bases and J by 3 bases, with 9 bases in the junction unmatched. From the cysteine through the phenylalanine, the CDR3 covers 15 amino acids. Of the read, only the CDR3 DNA is kept; its 45 bases are in frame from base 1.

The receptor's source is a man aged 80 or over with COVID-19, enrolled during active disease. The sample consisted of peripheral blood. The chain joins TRBV6-5 to TRBJ1-2; 7 junctional bases match TRBD1. The CDR3 reads CASSHLQGRHYGYTF. The nucleotides are TGTGCCAGCAGTCACCTACAGGGGAGGCACTATGGCTACACCTTC.